This paragraph reports one T cell receptor (beta chain). The antigen remains undetermined. This CDR3 has 12 amino acids. V lost 2 bases, J lost 6 bases, and 8 bases lay in between. Germline V gene lookup returns CDR1 SNHLY and CDR2 FYNNEI. Assay used: immunoSEQ multiplex PCR; TCRdb lists only in-frame clones, some missing. The sample has more than 50,000 clones, 70% to 90% seen once. This specimen belongs to a study of OX40 agonist ivuxolimab in advanced cancers. Study summary: At 0.01 to 10 mg/kg, ivuxolimab was administered intravenously to patients every 2 weeks. Findings of the study overall: Clonal expansion from baseline to week 6 occurred in both CD4+ and CD8+ T cells. Some of the lowest clonal expansion was seen in partial responders at 0.1-3.0 mg/kg.

Sequencing was performed on CD4+ or CD8+ T cells sorted from blood, taken in a trial of the OX40 agonist ivuxolimab. The chain has TRBV2 and TRBJ2-7; D not resolved. The receptor comes from an adult with an advanced solid tumor such as melanoma, head and neck, liver or kidney cancer. The CDR3 DNA sequence: TGTGCCAGCAGTGAACTGCCTGGCGAGCAGTACTTC. This codes for CASSELPGEQYF.